This is a list of T cell receptor beta chains from one sample in a study of cytomegalovirus exposure and HLA in healthy donors. TCRdb's copy holds only in-frame clones and misses some; the assay was immunoSEQ multiplex PCR. The table includes some 120,000 clones, roughly 85% detected once. Source material: PBMCs. These receptors were collected from a man aged 25 to 40 in good health and CMV-seropositive. The CDR3 runs from the conserved cysteine through the conserved F or W.

TRBV7-9,TRBJ1-2,CASSLDSLNYGYTF
TRBV10-3,TRBJ2-1,CAISTGKNNEQFF
TRBV19,TRBJ2-7,CASSMGLAFNEQYF
TRBV2,TRBJ2-5,CASRERGRQETQYF
TRBV9,TRBJ1-2,CASSPRTVYGYTF
TRBV2,TRBJ1-1,CASVQGLGTEAFF
TRBV5-8,TRBJ1-5,CASSLEGISNQPQHF
TRBV6-5,TRBJ1-1,CASSYPRQGITEAFF
TRBV7-9,TRBJ2-1,CASSPPGRVGEQFF
TRBV29-1,TRBJ1-6,CSVAVGASPLHF
TRBV6-1,TRBJ2-5,CASTFEETQYF
TRBV6-7,TRBJ1-5,CASSYSGGEEGQPQHF
TRBV6-1,TRBJ2-1,CASSGHKSTSYNEQFF
TRBV29-1,TRBJ1-1,CSGKDRAHTEAFF
TRBV19,TRBJ1-1,CASSEGRENTEAFF
TRBV5-1,TRBJ2-3,CASSPRLAGVVADTQYF
TRBV30,TRBJ1-2,CAWSPGGGIYGYTF
TRBV5-6,TRBJ1-1,CASSFGSGVTEAFF
TRBV6-6,TRBJ2-3,CASTSSDRYTDTQYF
TRBV2,TRBJ2-1,CASSLSQGAFNEQFF
TRBV13,TRBJ1-2,CASSLAQGAGYTF
TRBV6-6,TRBJ2-1,CASSYGTGQNEQFF
TRBV28,TRBJ1-1,CASRDASTGREAFF
TRBV5-6,TRBJ2-2,CASTRTRNTGELFF
TRBV28,TRBJ1-2,CASRLPYRGGGYTF
TRBV5-1,TRBJ2-3,CASSLGRAGLRGGSDTQYF
TRBV18,TRBJ1-2,CASSTRGAYGYTF
TRBV4-1,TRBJ2-1,CASSQLHWGGNEQFF
TRBV29-1,TRBJ1-1,CSATADDREAFF
TRBV7-9,TRBJ2-7,CASSLRGGVTYEQYF
TRBV27,TRBJ1-2,CASSLGRAYYGYTF
TRBV10-3,TRBJ1-5,CAISDRNQPQHF
TRBV14,TRBJ1-2,CASSQFRGGGGYTF
TRBV10-1,TRBJ2-7,CASSDTSGGKSYEQYF
TRBV5-1,TRBJ2-1,CASSIGQGRSYNEQFF
TRBV5-4,TRBJ2-1,CASSSDTSYNEQFF
TRBV19,TRBJ2-1,CASSPQLAGGHNEQFF
TRBV27,TRBJ2-1,CASSTSGGLEQFF
TRBV5-5,TRBJ2-2,CASSLDSFSNTGELFF